These 17 T cell receptor beta chains were sequenced from one sample in a study of T cells in Graves' hyperthyroidism and ophthalmopathy. Amplification of TCR beta CDR3 regions used RNA as the template. First-round RT-PCR with HTBI primers amplified the TCR CDR3 region. TCRdb independently ran MiXCR on the multiplex PCR reads; one entry per CDR3 protein. The sample yields 600,000 to 700,000 distinct CDR3 sequences, about 45% seen once. The sequencing sample was made of peripheral blood or thyroid tissue (not recorded which). These receptors were collected from an adult man with Graves' disease, either hyperthyroidism or ophthalmopathy (not recorded which).

This clonotype was counted between two and nine times. The chain employs TRBV2 and TRBJ1-1, with D maybe TRBD1 (6 bases). Germline values: CDR1 SNHLY, CDR2 FYNNEI. Trimming stripped 8 bases from V and 0 bases from J, with 16 bases between. The CDR3 loop spans 15 amino acids. In DNA, the CDR3 is TGTGCCAGCCGGCAAGGACAGCCTTTGAACACTGAAGCTTTCTTT. Translated, it gives CASRQGQPLNTEAFF.

The chain employs TRBV11-1 and TRBJ1-1, with D possibly being TRBD1 (6 bases). The CDR3 covers 12 residues. Looked up from germline, CDR1 is SGHAT and CDR2 is FQDESV (reference sequence). V was pared by 9 bases and J by 5 bases, with 13 bases between. The CDR3 region is CARYTGKTEAFF. In DNA form, the CDR3 reads TGTGCCAGATACACAGGGAAGACTGAAGCTTTCTTT.

V gene TRBV10-3 combines with J gene TRBJ1-6; D is unresolved. Per the germline V gene, CDR1 is ENHRY and CDR2 is SYGVKD. The V end lost 0 bases, the J end lost 8 bases, and 5 bases lay between the germline ends. The CDR3 extends over 13 amino acids. The CDR3 region has the DNA TGTGCCATCAGTGAGTCGATGGATTCACCCCTCCACTTT. Translated, it gives CAISESMDSPLHF.

The rearrangement links TRBV5-4 to TRBJ1-2; 7 bases match TRBD1. CDR3 length: 14 residues. The germline CDR1 and CDR2 sequences are SGHNT and YYREEE (reference sequence). Losses at the gene ends were 4 bases for V and 8 bases for J; bases not matched to a gene: 11. The CDR3 region has the DNA TGTGCCAGCAGCGACGACAGGGAATGGGGCGGCTACACCTTC. Its translation is CASSDDREWGGYTF.

A note on this clonotype: The junction departs from the called germline gene at one end, perhaps through a read error. J is TRBJ2-6 and V is TRBV7-9; TRBD1 matches at 8 bases. Germline CDR1 and CDR2: SEHNR and FQNEAQ (reference sequence). The CDR3 extends over 11 amino acids. In DNA form, the CDR3 reads TGTGCCAGCAGCCAGAGGGACAGGAAAGCTTTC. This gives the protein CASSQRDRKAF.

The V and J genes are TRBV7-2 and TRBJ1-1; TRBD1 might be the D (5 bases). Per germline, CDR1 SGHTA and CDR2 FQGNSA. The ends were cut back, 5 bases at V and 13 bases at J, with 17 bases in the middle. The CDR3 loop spans 12 amino acids. CDR3 protein: CASSPPEDTDFF. The DNA for the CDR3 is TGTGCCAGCAGCCCACCAGAGGACACGGATTTCTTT.

This clonotype has just a few counts. CDR3 DNA: TGTGCCAGCAGGGGACAGAACTCTGGAAACACCATATATTTT. It translates to CASRGQNSGNTIYF. The chain couples TRBV12-3 or TRBV12-4 to TRBJ1-3; 7 bases are shared with TRBD1. V gave up 6 bases and J gave up 0 bases; unmatched junction bases: 2. This CDR3 is 14 amino acids long.

This clonotype occurred a few times. The chain employs TRBV20-1 and TRBJ2-7; D not certain. CDR1 and CDR2 from the germline V gene are DFQATT and SNEGSKA (reference sequence). Trimming took 0 bases from V and 6 from J, leaving 9 bases between them. The CDR3 totals 12 residues. CDR3 DNA sequence: TGCAGTGCTAGAGATCAAGGTTTCGAGCAGTACTTC. Protein sequence: CSARDQGFEQYF.

There are many counts of this clonotype. The J gene is TRBJ1-6, the V gene TRBV10-3, with D perhaps TRBD1 (6 bases). CDR3 length: 14 amino acids. V was shortened by 8 bases and J by 6 bases, with 14 bases between the two germline ends. Per germline, CDR1 ENHRY and CDR2 SYGVKD. The CDR3 region has the DNA TGTGCCATCGGTGTGGGCAGGGGTAATTCACCCCTCCACTTT. Amino acids: CAIGVGRGNSPLHF.

This clonotype was recorded many times. The rearrangement links TRBV10-2 to TRBJ1-1; no clear D. Germline values: CDR1 WSHSY, CDR2 SAAADI. The CDR3 runs to 11 residues. V was clipped by 6 bases and J by 4 bases, with 6 bases between them. The chain's CDR3 is CASSGFTEAFF. For the CDR3, the DNA is TGCGCCAGCAGCGGATTCACTGAAGCTTTCTTT.

Concerning this clonotype: Here the CDR3 omits its conserved ending phenylalanine or tryptophan, so a read error is the likely source. The V and J genes are TRBV20-1 and TRBJ2-7; unclear D gene. Per the germline V gene, CDR1 is DFQATT and CDR2 is SNEGSKA (reference sequence). Between the trimmed V and J ends, which lost 3 bases and 0 bases, there was a span of 12 bases. This CDR3 has 14 amino acids. The chain's CDR3 is CSARTDSISYEQYS. The DNA for the CDR3 is TGCAGTGCTAGGACCGACTCCATCTCCTACGAGCAGTACTCC.

Concerning this clonotype itself: This may be a read error, as it is one base from a much larger clone. The rearrangement uses TRBV6-1 and TRBJ1-5, with a possible D match to TRBD1 (5 bases). This CDR3 region has 14 residues. Germline V gene data show CDR1 as MNHNS and CDR2 as SASEGT. In DNA form, the CDR3 reads TGTGCCACCAGTGAATGGGACGCAAATCAGCCCCAGCATTTT. The encoded protein is CATSEWDANQPQHF.

Turning to this clonotype: Compared with germline, one end of the junction differs, possibly owing to a read error. The chain has TRBV7-2 and TRBJ2-7, with 9 bases fitting TRBD2. This CDR3 comprises 15 residues. Germline CDR1 and CDR2: SGHTA and FQGNSA. CDR3 in amino acids: CASSPIAGATYEQYF. The CDR3 coding sequence is TGCGCCAGCAGCCCGATAGCGGGAGCTACCTACGAGCAGTACTTC.

The rearrangement links TRBV5-4 to TRBJ1-2; tentatively, D is TRBD1 (5 bases). Germline CDR1 reads SGHNT; CDR2 reads YYREEE (reference sequence). With 4 bases removed from V and 7 bases from J, the gap between germline ends came to 17 bases. The CDR3 runs 14 residues. In nucleotides, the CDR3 is TGTGCCAGCAGCCGAGTCAGGGAGTCCGGTGGCTACACCTTC. It is translated as CASSRVRESGGYTF.

This clonotype was found many times. The gene calls are TRBV2 and TRBJ1-5; unclear D gene. Germline V CDR1 and CDR2: SNHLY, FYNNEI. V lost 6 bases and J 0 bases, leaving 12 bases between the germline ends. The CDR3 has 15 residues. The CDR3 DNA follows: TGTGCCAGCAGGATGCAGGCCGCTAGCAATCAGCCCCAGCATTTT. Protein sequence: CASRMQAASNQPQHF.

The sample holds one count of this clonotype. The J gene is TRBJ2-7, the V gene TRBV7-8; D may correspond to TRBD1 or TRBD2 (6 bases each). The J call may be incorrect, as the DNA end agrees better with TRBJ2-5. This CDR3 region has 14 residues. Germline loops: CDR1 SGHVS, CDR2 FQNEAQ. This CDR3 is CASSLTTGAETQYF. DNA of the CDR3: TGTGCCAGCAGCTTAACGACGGGGGCGGAGACCCAGTACTTC.

The chain links TRBV7-9 to TRBJ1-4; D is ambiguous. Trimming took off 1 base at V and 0 bases at J, with 6 bases between the two ends. The length of the CDR3 is 15 residues. Per the germline V gene, CDR1 is SEHNR and CDR2 is FQNEAQ (reference sequence). The CDR3 bases are TGTGCCAGCAGCTTAGGGGTTTCAACTAATGAAAAACTGTTTTTT. This codes for CASSLGVSTNEKLFF.